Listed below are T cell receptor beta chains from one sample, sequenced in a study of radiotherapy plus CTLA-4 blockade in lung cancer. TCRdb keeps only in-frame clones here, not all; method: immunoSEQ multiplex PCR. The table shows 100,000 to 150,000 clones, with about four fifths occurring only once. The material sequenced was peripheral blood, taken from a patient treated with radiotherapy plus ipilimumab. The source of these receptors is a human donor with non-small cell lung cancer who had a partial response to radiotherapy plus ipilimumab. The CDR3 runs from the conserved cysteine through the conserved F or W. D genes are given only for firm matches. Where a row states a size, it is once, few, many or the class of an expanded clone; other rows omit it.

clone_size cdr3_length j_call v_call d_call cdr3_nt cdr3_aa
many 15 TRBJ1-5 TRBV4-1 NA TGCGCCAGCAGCCAAGCAGACAGGAATAATCAGCCCCAGCATTTT CASSQADRNNQPQHF
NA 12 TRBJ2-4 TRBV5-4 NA TGTGCCAGCAGCTTTGGCCAAAACATTCAGTACTTC CASSFGQNIQYF
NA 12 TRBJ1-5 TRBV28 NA TGTGCCAGCAGTTTTCACCAGGGTCCCCAGCATTTT CASSFHQGPQHF
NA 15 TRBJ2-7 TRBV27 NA TGTGCCAGCAGTCAAACAGCGGTGAGCTCCTACGAGCAGTACTTC CASSQTAVSSYEQYF
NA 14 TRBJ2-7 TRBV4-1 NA TGCGCCAGCAGCCCCGGGACACACTCCTACGAGCAGTACTTC CASSPGTHSYEQYF
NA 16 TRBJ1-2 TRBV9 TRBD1 TGTGCCAGCAGCCCAGGGACAGGGGGCGTTTATGGTGGCTACACCTTC CASSPGTGGVYGGYTF
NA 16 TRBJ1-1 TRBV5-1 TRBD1 TGCGCCAGCAGCCTTCAGGGGGAGGATATGAACACTGAAGCTTTCTTT CASSLQGEDMNTEAFF
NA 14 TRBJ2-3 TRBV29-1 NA TGCAGCGTTGCACGAGGAGGAAGCACAGATACGCAGTATTTT CSVARGGSTDTQYF
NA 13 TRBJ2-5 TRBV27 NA TGTGCCAGCAGTTTAAGGGGTCCGGAGACCCAGTACTTC CASSLRGPETQYF
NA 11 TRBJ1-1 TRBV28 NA TGTGCCAGCAGTCTAGACCTCGAAGCTTTCTTT CASSLDLEAFF
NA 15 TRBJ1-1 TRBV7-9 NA TGTGCCAGCAGCCTAATCGGACGGGGGGACACTGAAGCTTTCTTT CASSLIGRGDTEAFF
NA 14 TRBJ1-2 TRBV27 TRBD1 TGTGCCAGCAGTTTCACGGACAGGGTCTATGGCTACACCTTC CASSFTDRVYGYTF
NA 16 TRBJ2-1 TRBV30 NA TGTGCCTGGAGTTACCCCCGAGCTAGGATCTACAATGAGCAGTTCTTC CAWSYPRARIYNEQFF
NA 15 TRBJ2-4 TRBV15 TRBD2 TGTGCCACCAGCAGAGGTAGCGGGAGCGTTAACATTCAGTACTTC CATSRGSGSVNIQYF
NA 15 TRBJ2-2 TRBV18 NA TGTGCCAGCTCACCACCGGGGGGGAACACCGGGGAGCTGTTTTTT CASSPPGGNTGELFF
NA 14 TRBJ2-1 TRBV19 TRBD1 TGTGCCAGTAGTATAGAACAGGGGAACAATGAGCAGTTCTTC CASSIEQGNNEQFF
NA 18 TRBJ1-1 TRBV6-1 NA TGTGCCAGCAGTGAAGTGCCCGAATGGGGACACTTGAACACTGAAGCTTTCTTT CASSEVPEWGHLNTEAFF
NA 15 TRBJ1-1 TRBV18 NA TGTGCCAGCTCACCACCTCGCAGTGAGAACACTGAAGCTTTCTTT CASSPPRSENTEAFF
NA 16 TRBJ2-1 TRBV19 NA TGTGCCAGTCATTCCAACAGGGTTCGTTCCTACAATGAGCAGTTCTTC CASHSNRVRSYNEQFF
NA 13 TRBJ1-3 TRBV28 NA TGTGCCAGCAGTTCAGGCCGCGGAAACACCATATATTTT CASSSGRGNTIYF
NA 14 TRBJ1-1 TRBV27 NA TGTGCCAGCAGTTTAGACTATTTGAACACTGAAGCTTTCTTT CASSLDYLNTEAFF
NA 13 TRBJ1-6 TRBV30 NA TGTGCCTGGAGTAAGGGGGACAATTCACCCCTCCACTTT CAWSKGDNSPLHF
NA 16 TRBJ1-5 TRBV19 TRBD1 TGTGCCAGTAGTCCCCGCCTGGCAGGGGGTAATCAGCCCCAGCATTTT CASSPRLAGGNQPQHF
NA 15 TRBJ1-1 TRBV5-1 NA TGCGCCAGCAGCTTGGACCGGAGTATGAACACTGAAGCTTTCTTT CASSLDRSMNTEAFF
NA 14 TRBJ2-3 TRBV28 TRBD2 TGTGCCAGCCTCCGGACTAGCGGCACAGATACGCAGTATTTT CASLRTSGTDTQYF
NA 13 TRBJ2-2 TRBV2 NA TGTGCCACTCCTTTGACACAAACCGGGGAGCTGTTTTTT CATPLTQTGELFF
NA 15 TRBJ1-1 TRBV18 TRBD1 TGTGCCAGCTCATTCTCGCCGGGACAGGACACTGAAGCTTTCTTT CASSFSPGQDTEAFF
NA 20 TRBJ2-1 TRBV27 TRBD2 TGTGCCAGCAGCTCAAAGGGACTAGCGGGAGAGGCCCAAGTGCCCTATGAGCAGTTCTTC CASSSKGLAGEAQVPYEQFF
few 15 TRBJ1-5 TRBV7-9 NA TGTGCCAGCAGCTTAGCGGGGGCCAGCGATCAGCCCCAGCATTTT CASSLAGASDQPQHF
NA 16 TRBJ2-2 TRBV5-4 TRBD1 TGTGCCAGCAGCCAAGCCGGGACAGGGATACCCGGGGAGCTGTTTTTT CASSQAGTGIPGELFF
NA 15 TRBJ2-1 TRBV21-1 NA TGTTCAAAGCAGCAAAGGGTACTAGCCACCAATGAGCAGTTCTTC CSKQQRVLATNEQFF
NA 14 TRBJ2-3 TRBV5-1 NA TGCGCCAGCAGCTTGGACGACTACACAGATACGCAGTATTTT CASSLDDYTDTQYF
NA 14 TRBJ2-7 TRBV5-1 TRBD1 TGCGCCAGCAGCAACGGACAGGGAAACTACGAGCAGTACTTC CASSNGQGNYEQYF
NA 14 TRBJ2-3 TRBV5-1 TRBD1 TGCGCCAGCAGCAAGGGACAGGCGACAGATACGCAGTATTTT CASSKGQATDTQYF
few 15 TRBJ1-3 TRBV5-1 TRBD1 TGCGCCAGCAGCACCGAGGGGGCGCCTGGAAACACCATATATTTT CASSTEGAPGNTIYF
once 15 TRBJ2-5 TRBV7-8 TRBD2 TGTGCCAGCAGCCGCGGGGGGCGTAGGGTAGAGACCCAGTACTTC CASSRGGRRVETQYF
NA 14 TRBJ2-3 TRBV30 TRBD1 TGTGCCTGGGCATTACTGACAGGGCCAGATACGCAGTATTTT CAWALLTGPDTQYF
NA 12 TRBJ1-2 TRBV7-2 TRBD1 TGTGCCAGCAGCTTGACAGGGAGTGGCTACACCTTC CASSLTGSGYTF
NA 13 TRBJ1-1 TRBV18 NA TGTGCCAGCTCTCCTACAGAATACACTGAAGCTTTCTTT CASSPTEYTEAFF
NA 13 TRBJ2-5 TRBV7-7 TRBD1 TGTGCTAGCAGCTTAGGGACAGGGGAGACCCAGTACTTC CASSLGTGETQYF
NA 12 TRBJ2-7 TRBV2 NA TGTGCCAGCAGTGCGGAGGAGTACGAGCAGTACTTC CASSAEEYEQYF
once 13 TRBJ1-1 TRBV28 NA TGTGCCAGCACCAGGGCGGTATTCACTGAAGCTTTCTTT CASTRAVFTEAFF
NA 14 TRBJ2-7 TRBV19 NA TGTGCCAGTAGAAGGTCAGGGGACGCCTACGAGCAGTACTTC CASRRSGDAYEQYF
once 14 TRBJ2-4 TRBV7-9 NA TGTGCCAGCAGCTTAGCGTGGCTAGAGAACATTCAGTACTTC CASSLAWLENIQYF
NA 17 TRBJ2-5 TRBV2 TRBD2 TGTGCCAGCAGTTCGACTAGCGGGATATTGGGTATGGAGACCCAGTACTTC CASSSTSGILGMETQYF
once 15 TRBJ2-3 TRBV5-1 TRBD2 TGCGCCAGCAGCTTGGGAGCGGGAGGGACAGATACGCAGTATTTT CASSLGAGGTDTQYF
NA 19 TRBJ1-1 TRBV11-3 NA TGTGCCAGCGGCCTTAGACGGAAAGCGGGACATATCATGAACACTGAAGCTTTCTTT CASGLRRKAGHIMNTEAFF
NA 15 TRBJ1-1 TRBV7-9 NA TGTGCCAGCAGCCCCCAGGGTACCCGTGGCACTGAAGCTTTCTTT CASSPQGTRGTEAFF
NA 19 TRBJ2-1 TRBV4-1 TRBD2 TGCGCCAACAGCGGGGGGGGGAGGGCCGTCCCGAGCTCCTACAATGAGCAGTTCTTC CANSGGGRAVPSSYNEQFF
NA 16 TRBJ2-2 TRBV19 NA TGTGCCAGTAGGGCCCAAGTGGGCAAGAACACCGGGGAGCTGTTTTTT CASRAQVGKNTGELFF
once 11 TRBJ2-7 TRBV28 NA TGTGCCAGCGGATCAGGTGACGAGCAGTACTTC CASGSGDEQYF
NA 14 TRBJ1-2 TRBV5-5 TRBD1 TGTGCCAGCAGATTGGGGGCAGGGGGCGATGGCTACACCTTC CASRLGAGGDGYTF
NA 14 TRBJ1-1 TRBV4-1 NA TGCGCCAGCAGCCCGAGCGGGGGGTCCACTGAAGCTTTCTTT CASSPSGGSTEAFF
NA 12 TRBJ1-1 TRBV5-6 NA TGTGCCAGCAGCGAGGCTAACACTGAAGCTTTCTTT CASSEANTEAFF
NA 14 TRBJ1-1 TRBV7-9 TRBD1 TGTGCCAGCAGCCTGGGACAGGGAGGGGGTGAAGCTTTCTTT CASSLGQGGGEAFF
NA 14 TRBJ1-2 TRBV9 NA TGTGCCAGCAGCGTAGACCCAGGGCGCTATGGCTACACCTTC CASSVDPGRYGYTF
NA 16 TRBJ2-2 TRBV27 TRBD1 TGTGCCAGCAGTCAATTCAGGGGGATAGGCACCGGGGAGCTGTTTTTT CASSQFRGIGTGELFF
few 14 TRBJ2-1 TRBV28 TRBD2 TGTGCCACTTGGGGGGGGAGGGCCGGATATGAGCAGTTCTTC CATWGGRAGYEQFF
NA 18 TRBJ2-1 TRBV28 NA TGTGCCAGCAGTCCTTACCCTTTAGGTAGGCGGTCCTACAATGAGCAGTTCTTC CASSPYPLGRRSYNEQFF